The rows below give T cell receptor beta chains drawn from one sample of a study of CD8 T cells in Susac syndrome. TCRdb re-called the immunoSEQ multiplex PCR reads through MiXCR, storing one row per CDR3 protein. Of approximately 120,000 distinct CDR3 sequences listed, around 95% are singletons. Sequencing was carried out using CD4+ T cells from PBMCs. All receptors derive from a human donor in good health. Each CDR3 is given with its conserved first and last residue. D genes are given only for firm matches. Where a row states a size, it is once, few, many or the class of an expanded clone; other rows omit it.

CASSLGGPSTDTQYF | TGTGCCAGCAGCTTAGGAGGCCCTAGCACAGATACGCAGTATTTT | TRBJ2-3 | . | . | TRBV7-7
CSASSNPGSFYGYTF | TGCAGTGCTAGTAGTAATCCGGGGTCTTTCTATGGCTACACCTTC | TRBJ1-2 | . | . | TRBV20-1
CASSLSPSEEPQHF | TGTGCCAGCAGCTTAAGTCCCTCCGAGGAGCCCCAGCATTTT | TRBJ1-5 | . | . | TRBV7-2
CASSQAGPHNEQFF | TGTGCCAGCAGCCAAGCCGGACCCCACAATGAGCAGTTCTTC | TRBJ2-1 | . | . | TRBV3-1
CASSLWASGQTGELFF | TGTGCCAGCAGTTTGTGGGCTAGCGGGCAGACCGGGGAGCTGTTTTTT | TRBJ2-2 | . | TRBD2 | TRBV27
CASSGAGAYGNIQYF | TGTGCCAGCAGTGGGGCCGGCGCCTACGGGAACATTCAGTACTTC | TRBJ2-4 | . | . | TRBV25-1
CASSLRRWAGPSYNEQFF | TGCGCCAGCAGCTTGCGGCGATGGGCGGGGCCCTCCTACAATGAGCAGTTCTTC | TRBJ2-1 | . | . | TRBV5-1
CASSFLGSTGELFF | TGTGCCAGCAGCTTCCTAGGGAGCACCGGGGAGCTGTTTTTT | TRBJ2-2 | few | . | TRBV11-2
CASSFKGQGGNYGYTF | TGTGCCAGCAGTTTTAAAGGACAGGGGGGAAACTATGGCTACACCTTC | TRBJ1-2 | . | TRBD1 | TRBV12-3/TRBV12-4
CASSKDRYTEAFF | TGTGCCAGCAGCAAAGACCGTTACACTGAAGCTTTCTTT | TRBJ1-1 | once | . | TRBV7-2
CATSDLVDTQYF | TGTGCCACCAGTGATTTGGTTGATACGCAGTATTTT | TRBJ2-3 | . | . | TRBV24-1
CSVEGGETQYF | TGCAGCGTTGAAGGAGGTGAGACCCAGTACTTC | TRBJ2-5 | . | . | TRBV29-1
CASSDVIRDSYHQPQHF | TGTGCCAGCAGTGATGTTATCCGGGACAGTTACCATCAGCCCCAGCATTTT | TRBJ1-5 | . | TRBD1 | TRBV6-1
CSASQGPITDTQYF | TGCAGTGCTAGCCAGGGTCCCATCACAGATACGCAGTATTTT | TRBJ2-3 | . | . | TRBV20-1
CASTKDRAYGYTF | TGTGCCAGTACTAAGGACAGAGCCTATGGCTACACCTTC | TRBJ1-2 | . | . | TRBV19
CSARDRQRSGANVLTF | TGCAGTGCTAGAGATCGTCAGAGGTCTGGGGCCAACGTCCTGACTTTC | TRBJ2-6 | . | . | TRBV20-1
CASSLAATANTGELFF | TGTGCCAGCAGCTTAGCGGCCACCGCGAACACCGGGGAGCTGTTTTTT | TRBJ2-2 | . | . | TRBV7-2
CASSPGTDQPQHF | TGTGCCAGCTCACCAGGGACAGATCAGCCCCAGCATTTT | TRBJ1-5 | . | TRBD1 | TRBV18
CAWSWTSSYNEQFF | TGTGCCTGGAGTTGGACTTCCTCCTACAATGAGCAGTTCTTC | TRBJ2-1 | . | . | TRBV30
CAWSVNRDNEQFF | TGTGCCTGGAGTGTTAATCGGGACAATGAGCAGTTCTTC | TRBJ2-1 | . | . | TRBV30
CASSPLTGGVAKNIQYF | TGTGCCAGCAGTCCATTGACGGGGGGCGTAGCCAAAAACATTCAGTACTTC | TRBJ2-4 | once | . | TRBV6-1
CASSFKGPSGELFF | TGCGCCAGCAGCTTTAAGGGGCCATCCGGGGAGCTGTTTTTT | TRBJ2-2 | . | . | TRBV5-1
CASSLLAGVGEQFF | TGTGCCAGCAGCTTACTGGCGGGAGTGGGTGAGCAGTTCTTC | TRBJ2-1 | . | TRBD2 | TRBV7-2
CSALLDRQETQYF | TGCAGTGCCCTCCTGGACAGACAAGAGACCCAGTACTTC | TRBJ2-5 | . | . | TRBV20-1
CASSPGLALNEQYF | TGTGCCAGCTCACCAGGACTAGCCCTCAACGAGCAGTACTTC | TRBJ2-7 | . | TRBD2 | TRBV18
CSVERGTGANVLTF | TGCAGCGTTGAAAGGGGAACTGGGGCCAACGTCCTGACTTTC | TRBJ2-6 | . | . | TRBV29-1
CASSPIKRYEQYF | TGTGCCAGCAGCCCCATTAAGCGTTACGAGCAGTACTTC | TRBJ2-7 | . | . | TRBV11-1